Below, 18 T cell receptor beta chains from the same sample are listed, as sequenced in a study of tumor-infiltrating lymphocytes in localized non-small cell lung cancer. The data were produced by immunoSEQ multiplex PCR, yet TCRdb's version contains in-frame clones alone and is incomplete. The data hold approximately 15,000 clones, with about 70% observed a single time. Sequenced sample: lung tumor tissue. The receptor source for this set is a human donor with non-small cell lung cancer.

This clone has more than one count but fewer than ten. The chain uses TRBV4-2 and TRBJ2-7; 9 nucleotides line up with TRBD2. Germline V gives CDR1 LGHNA, CDR2 YNFKEQ. Germline trimming cut 1 base from V and 0 bases from J; bases unmatched to any gene: 7. The CDR3 consists of 17 residues. The CDR3 DNA reads TGTGCCAGCAGCCAAGTGGCTGGCGGGAGGGCCTCCTACGAGCAGTACTTC. This codes for CASSQVAGGRASYEQYF.

This chain connects TRBV19 to TRBJ1-4, with TRBD1 matching over 8 bases. The CDR3 spans 15 residues. Trimming at V came to 3 bases and at J to 8 bases, leaving 8 bases not matched to a gene. Germline CDR1 reads LNHDA; CDR2 reads SQIVND (reference sequence). As DNA, the CDR3 is TGTGCCAGTAGTATGGACAGGGACGCTCGCGAAAAACTGTTTTTT. It yields the protein CASSMDRDAREKLFF.

V gene TRBV19 combines with J gene TRBJ2-2; no firm D call. Germline loops: CDR1 LNHDA, CDR2 SQIVND (reference sequence). The CDR3 is 15 amino acids. The V end lost 3 bases, the J end lost 5 bases, and 13 bases lay between the germline ends. The CDR3: CASSMSYKSTGELFF. The DNA for the CDR3 is TGTGCCAGTAGTATGAGTTATAAGTCGACCGGGGAGCTGTTTTTT.

CDR3 protein: CASSRTSGRDGGELFF. In DNA form, the CDR3 reads TGTGCCAGCAGCCGGACTAGCGGGAGGGACGGCGGGGAGCTGTTTTTT. J is TRBJ2-2 and V is TRBV7-2; TRBD2 agrees at 15 bases. This CDR3 is built from 16 residues. V shed 5 bases and J 7 bases; nucleotides not matched to a gene: 5. Per germline, CDR1 SGHTA and CDR2 FQGNSA.

The chain joins TRBV29-1 to TRBJ2-3; D is possibly TRBD2 (5 bases). The germline CDR1 and CDR2 sequences are SQVTM and ANQGSEA. V shed 1 base and J shed 1 base, with 6 bases lying between them. This CDR3 contains 13 residues. CDR3 region: CSVEVGGTDTQYF. Here the CDR3 DNA reads TGCAGCGTTGAAGTCGGGGGCACAGATACGCAGTATTTT.

The V and J genes are TRBV6-1 and TRBJ2-7; perhaps TRBD2 as D (6 bases). Germline CDR1 is MNHNS and CDR2 is SASEGT. The CDR3 extends over 14 amino acids. V lost 7 bases to trimming and J lost 0 bases, with 13 bases between them. DNA of the CDR3: TGTGCCAGCATCCGCGGGGAGAGCTCCTACGAGCAGTACTTC. Encoded protein: CASIRGESSYEQYF.

The chain employs TRBV10-3 and TRBJ1-1, with TRBD1 matching over 7 bases. Germline CDR1 is ENHRY and CDR2 is SYGVKD. The CDR3 is 15 amino acids. V lost 0 bases and J lost 2; bases outside the gene matches: 3. The CDR3 region has the DNA TGTGCCATCAGTGAGTCGGACAGGCCAAACACTGAAGCTTTCTTT. Encoded protein: CAISESDRPNTEAFF.

This rearrangement joins TRBV19 to TRBJ1-4; no reliable D call. The CDR3 runs to 20 residues. Trimming shortened V by 0 bases and J by 0 bases, and 20 bases separated the two germline ends. Germline CDR1 reads LNHDA; CDR2 reads SQIVND (reference sequence). This CDR3 reads CASSIDPPGTGPATNEKLFF. DNA for the CDR3: TGTGCCAGTAGTATAGACCCCCCCGGCACGGGCCCTGCAACTAATGAAAAACTGTTTTTT.

The chain is built from TRBV18 and TRBJ2-7; perhaps TRBD2 as D (6 bases). Germline V gives CDR1 KGHSH, CDR2 LQKENI. Trimming took off 9 bases at V and 4 bases at J, with 19 bases between the two ends. The CDR3 sequence is 14 residues long. The CDR3 is CASHPGTGTYEQYF. Written as DNA, the CDR3 is TGTGCCAGTCACCCGGGGACTGGGACGTACGAGCAGTACTTC.

This clone has just a few counts. The gene calls are TRBV5-6 and TRBJ1-3; unclear D gene. CDR1 SGHDT and CDR2 YYEEEE come from the germline V gene. The CDR3 has 17 amino acids. Trimming pared 1 base from V and 1 base from J, leaving 15 bases between. The CDR3 DNA follows: TGTGCCAGCAGCTTGTGGCGGCAGGCTAAGTCTGGAAACACCATATATTTT. Its protein is CASSLWRQAKSGNTIYF.

This sequence joins TRBV2 and TRBJ2-4; 14 bases map to TRBD2. The CDR3 contains 13 residues. Germline trimming cut 8 bases from V and 9 bases from J; bases unmatched to any gene: 3. Germline lookup yields CDR1 SNHLY and CDR2 FYNNEI. CDR3: CASVGTSGSIQYF. The DNA of the CDR3 is TGTGCCAGCGTCGGGACTAGCGGGAGCATTCAGTACTTC.

The chain carries TRBV6-4 and TRBJ2-6; a possible D gene is TRBD1 (6 bases). This CDR3 is built from 16 residues. Germline assignment: CDR1 MRHNA and CDR2 SNTAGT. Between the trimmed V and J ends, which lost 0 bases and 0 bases, there was a span of 6 bases. CDR3 region: CASSDSGGSGANVLTF. In DNA form, the CDR3 reads TGTGCCAGCAGTGACTCAGGGGGCTCTGGGGCCAACGTCCTGACTTTC.

On this clone: This same CDR3 is encoded by further DNA sequences in the sample. DNA of the CDR3: TGTGCCAGCAGTTTGACAGGGACGTCCTATGGCTACACCTTC. Translating gives CASSLTGTSYGYTF. The rearrangement uses TRBV6-5 and TRBJ1-2, with TRBD1 identical over 7 bases. The V gene's germline CDR1 is MNHEY and CDR2 SVGAGI. The CDR3 totals 14 residues. V shed 4 bases and J 4 bases; nucleotides not matched to a gene: 6.

V usage is TRBV6-1 and J usage is TRBJ2-5; D is uncertain. V was cut by 1 base and J by 4 bases, with 4 bases left in between. In germline, CDR1 is MNHNS, CDR2 SASEGT. CDR3 length: 12 amino acids. The DNA of the CDR3 is TGTGCCAGCAGTGAAGTTGGAGAGACCCAGTACTTC. Its protein product is CASSEVGETQYF.

V is TRBV7-9 and J is TRBJ1-2; a weak D match, TRBD1 (5 bases). This CDR3 is built from 12 residues. Germline V lookup: CDR1 SEHNR, CDR2 FQNEAQ (reference sequence). V lost 5 bases and J lost 5, with 9 bases in between. The CDR3 bases are TGTGCCAGCAGCCATCAGGGATATGGCTACACCTTC. Translation gives CASSHQGYGYTF. Supplemented by reference TRBV7-9 and TRBJ1-2, the full variable domain reads DTGVSQNPRHKITKRGQNVTFRCDPISEHNRLYWYRQTLGQGPEFLTYFQNEAQLEKSRLLSDRFSAERPKGSFSTLEIQRTEQGDSAMYLCASSHQGYGYTFGSGTRLTVV.

The rearrangement uses TRBV5-4 and TRBJ2-3, with no clear D. The ends were cut back, 4 bases at V and 6 bases at J, with 9 bases in the middle. The CDR3 totals 12 residues. The V gene's germline CDR1 is SGHNT and CDR2 YYREEE (reference sequence). For the CDR3, the DNA is TGTGCCAGCAGCCAGACACCCGATACGCAGTATTTT. Translated, it gives CASSQTPDTQYF.

The genes are TRBV4-2 and TRBJ2-1; TRBD2 aligns across 8 bases. V shed 1 base, J shed 5 bases, and the junction held 4 bases outside the gene matches. This CDR3 region has 15 residues. Germline CDR1 LGHNA, CDR2 YNFKEQ. In DNA, the CDR3 is TGTGCCAGCAGCCAAGCAGCGGGGGACAACAATGAGCAGTTCTTC. Amino acids: CASSQAAGDNNEQFF.

The chain combines TRBV28 with TRBJ2-5; TRBD2 agrees at 10 bases. The CDR3 is 14 amino acids. The V gene's germline CDR1 is MDHEN and CDR2 SYDVKM. With 2 bases clipped from V and 5 bases from J, the junction kept 2 bases outside the gene matches. The CDR3 region is CASSLGLAAETQYF. DNA of the CDR3: TGTGCCAGCAGTTTAGGACTAGCGGCCGAGACCCAGTACTTC.